These 10 T cell receptor beta chains were sequenced from one sample in a study of blood T cell repertoires in COVID-19. Using immunoSEQ multiplex PCR, the repertoire was profiled, and TCRdb retains in-frame clones only, with some absent. This sample carries about 46,000 clones, 86% of them seen once, and the ten largest clones take 3% to 3.5%. Sequenced sample: PBMCs or T cells enriched from blood (not recorded which). The source of these receptors is a woman in her forties or fifties who had recovered from COVID-19.

The chain couples TRBV9 to TRBJ1-3; TRBD1 matches at 8 bases. There are 16 residues in the CDR3. V lost 4 bases to trimming and J lost 2 bases; unmatched junction nucleotides: 8. From germline, CDR1 is SGDLS and CDR2 YYNGEE. The DNA of the CDR3 is TGTGCCAGCAGCCCACGACAGGGGAGAACTGGAAACACCATATATTTT. Translated: CASSPRQGRTGNTIYF.

This clone has only a few counts. The rearrangement joins TRBV5-5 to TRBJ1-4, with 9 bases fitting TRBD1. There are 17 residues in the CDR3. With V trimmed by 3 bases and J by 6 bases, 12 bases remained unmatched. Germline V gene sequence: CDR1 SGHKS, CDR2 YYEKEE (reference sequence). In nucleotides, the CDR3 is TGTGCCAGCAGCTGGAACGTAAAACAGGGGGCTGATGAAAAACTGTTTTTT. Translating it yields CASSWNVKQGADEKLFF.

The V call is TRBV18, the J call TRBJ1-3; D is perhaps TRBD1 (6 bases). V lost 3 bases, J lost 2 bases, and 11 bases lay in between. The CDR3 contains 15 residues. Germline V CDR1 and CDR2: KGHSH, LQKENI. The CDR3 region is CASSPLGQPGNTIYF. The CDR3 nucleotides are TGTGCCAGCTCACCGTTAGGACAGCCTGGAAACACCATATATTTT.

The chain joins TRBV5-1 to TRBJ1-1; 9 nucleotides agree with TRBD1. The CDR3 consists of 15 residues. Looked up from germline, CDR1 is SGHRS and CDR2 is YFSETQ. Trimming at V came to 3 bases and at J to 2 bases, leaving 5 bases not matched to a gene. The CDR3 spells CASSWGTGINTEAFF. The CDR3 nucleotides are TGCGCCAGCAGCTGGGGGACAGGGATCAACACTGAAGCTTTCTTT.

The V call is TRBV28, the J call TRBJ1-2, with 9 bases aligning to TRBD1. Germline V gives CDR1 MDHEN, CDR2 SYDVKM. V was clipped by 8 bases and J by 8 bases; unmatched bases: 15. CDR3 size: 15 residues. The CDR3 region has the DNA TGTGCCAGCGAAGCGGCTGGACAGGGGATGGAGGGCTACACCTTC. It translates to CASEAAGQGMEGYTF.

The chain uses TRBV7-9 and TRBJ1-3, with 7 positions matching TRBD1. The CDR3 sequence is 15 residues long. V shed 4 bases and J 4 bases; nucleotides not matched to a gene: 7. Germline-derived CDR1 and CDR2 are SEHNR and FQNEAQ (reference sequence). The CDR3 reads CASSSLTGKGNTIYF. The CDR3 DNA reads TGTGCCAGCAGCTCACTGACAGGGAAAGGAAACACCATATATTTT.

The V call is TRBV7-2, the J call TRBJ2-3, with D perhaps TRBD2 (5 bases). V lost 4 bases and J 5 bases, leaving 10 bases between the germline ends. The CDR3 sequence is 13 residues long. From germline, CDR1 is SGHTA and CDR2 FQGNSA. CDR3 region: CASSSQGGDTQYF. In nucleotides, the CDR3 is TGTGCCAGCAGCTCTCAAGGAGGAGATACGCAGTATTTT.

The rearrangement links TRBV11-1 to TRBJ2-5; 10 bases match TRBD1. Germline-derived CDR1 and CDR2 are SGHAT and FQDESV (reference sequence). This CDR3 spans 13 amino acids. J lost 4 bases, V lost 7 bases, and 3 bases had no gene match. CDR3 bases: TGTGCCAGCATACGGACAGGGGGAGAGACCCAGTACTTC. Amino acids: CASIRTGGETQYF.

This clone was found a few times. V usage is TRBV27 and J usage is TRBJ1-5; 9 bases are shared with TRBD1. The CDR3 length is 17 residues. V lost 0 bases and J lost 3; bases outside the gene matches: 6. Per germline, CDR1 MNHEY and CDR2 SMNVEV (reference sequence). CDR3 DNA sequence: TGTGCCAGCAGTTTATCATGGGGACAGGGACTCAATCAGCCCCAGCATTTT. Translation: CASSLSWGQGLNQPQHF.

The chain carries TRBV6-6 and TRBJ2-7; TRBD2 matches 10 bases. Germline lookup yields CDR1 MNHNY and CDR2 SVGAGI (reference sequence). Trimming at V came to 7 bases and at J to 2 bases, leaving 5 bases not matched to a gene. The CDR3 has 14 amino acids. The CDR3 coding sequence is TGTGCCAGCACCCAGCGGGAGGGCCCCTACGAGCAGTACTTC. Protein product: CASTQREGPYEQYF.